This T cell receptor (beta chain) was identified during a study of cytomegalovirus exposure and HLA in healthy donors. The primer mix had 60 Vbeta and 13 Jbeta primers. Repertoires were generated with immunoSEQ multiplex PCR, while TCRdb's copy carries only in-frame clones and drops some. The table has tens of thousands of clones, 75% to 85% seen once. As to this clone: Its antigen is as yet unknown.

Study-level results: Later, an analysis showed that TCR beta chains associated with HLA were more clonally expanded than others that were equally common.

The CDR3 is 17 residues long. CDR1 is SGHTA and CDR2 is FQGTGA in the germline V gene. V was trimmed by 1 base and J by 0 bases, leaving 13 bases between them. The sample comprised PBMCs. The V gene is TRBV7-3, the J gene TRBJ2-1; D remains ambiguous. This TCR came from a female donor in good health and CMV-seronegative. The CDR3 nucleotides read TGTGCCAGCAGCTTAAATCCGGGTTATCTCTCCTACAATGAGCAGTTCTTC. Its translation is CASSLNPGYLSYNEQFF.